Listed here are 28 T cell receptor beta chains from one sample, sequenced in a study of human versus mouse CDR3 diversity and MHC coevolution. TCRdb's table, derived via immunoSEQ multiplex PCR, lists solely in-frame clones and lacks some. The table includes 45,000 to 75,000 clones, approximately 94% detected once. Sequencing used naive CD4+ T cells from blood. Subset meaning: CD45RO-negative CD62L-positive naive CD4 T cells. The origin of the receptors is a person in their sixties or seventies in good health.

V usage is TRBV5-1 and J usage is TRBJ2-2; TRBD1 agrees at 7 bases. The CDR3 has 15 residues. CDR1 and CDR2 from the germline V gene are SGHRS and YFSETQ. V lost 4 bases to trimming and J lost 3 bases; unmatched junction nucleotides: 6. The CDR3, as DNA: TGCGCCAGCAGCCCACGACAGGGTTACACCGGGGAGCTGTTTTTT. It codes for CASSPRQGYTGELFF.

V usage is TRBV29-1 and J usage is TRBJ1-1; 8 bases line up with TRBD1. The V segment lost 7 bases and the J segment 1 base; nucleotides outside the gene matches: 8. Germline V gene sequence: CDR1 SQVTM, CDR2 ANQGSEA. The CDR3 loop spans 14 amino acids. CDR3 loop: CSAWTGLENTEAFF. The CDR3, as DNA: TGCAGCGCTTGGACAGGGTTGGAGAACACTGAAGCTTTCTTT. The full variable domain, its missing parts supplied by reference TRBV29-1 and TRBJ1-1, is SAVISQKPSRDICQRGTSLTIQCQVDSQVTMMFWYRQQPGQSLTLIATANQGSEATYESGFVIDKFPISRPNLTFSTLTVSNMSPEDSSIYLCSAWTGLENTEAFFGQGTRLTVV.

The genes are TRBV5-4 and TRBJ1-6; TRBD1 matches at 8 bases. The CDR3 extends over 13 amino acids. CDR1 and CDR2 from the germline V gene are SGHNT and YYREEE (reference sequence). V was clipped by 4 bases and J by 14 bases; unmatched bases: 8. The CDR3 reads CASSLDTGGSLHF. The DNA of the CDR3 is TGTGCCAGCAGCCTTGACACAGGGGGGTCCCTCCACTTT.

The chain carries TRBV9 and TRBJ1-4; TRBD1 might be the D (6 bases). The length of the CDR3 is 17 residues. Germline V gene data show CDR1 as SGDLS and CDR2 as YYNGEE. V was cut by 2 bases and J by 0 bases, with 14 bases left in between. For the CDR3, the DNA is TGTGCCAGCAGCGTGGGTGGGACACCCGCAACTAATGAAAAACTGTTTTTT. Translation: CASSVGGTPATNEKLFF.

This chain links TRBV7-2 with TRBJ1-1; D remains ambiguous. The germline gives CDR1 SGHTA, CDR2 FQGNSA. Trimming took off 0 bases at V and 1 base at J, with 6 bases between the two ends. The CDR3 is made up of 14 amino acids. CDR3 bases: TGTGCCAGCAGCTTAGCCCCAGGGAACACTGAAGCTTTCTTT. This translates into CASSLAPGNTEAFF.

The genes are TRBV10-3 and TRBJ2-7, with TRBD2 matching over 10 bases. CDR1 is ENHRY, CDR2 SYGVKD, per germline. After removal of 2 bases from V and 5 bases from J, the junction contained 12 bases not matched to a gene. The CDR3 has 17 residues. CDR3 region: CAISERPIWTSGDEQYF. The DNA of the CDR3 is TGTGCCATCAGTGAGCGCCCGATATGGACTAGCGGAGACGAGCAGTACTTC.

This chain uses TRBV7-2 with TRBJ2-7, with no clear D. Germline CDR1 is SGHTA and CDR2 is FQGNSA. The V and J ends lost 2 bases and 0 bases respectively, with 8 bases between them. This CDR3 spans 14 amino acids. CDR3 sequence: CASSLRISSYEQYF. As DNA, the CDR3 is TGTGCCAGCAGCTTACGTATTAGCTCCTACGAGCAGTACTTC.

V usage is TRBV5-1 and J usage is TRBJ2-3, with 10 bases that match TRBD2. In germline, CDR1 is SGHRS, CDR2 YFSETQ. This CDR3 has 17 amino acids. The V segment lost 4 bases and the J segment 0 bases; nucleotides outside the gene matches: 8. The CDR3 DNA sequence: TGCGCCAGCAGCGTGGCGCCTAGCGGGGGTAGCACAGATACGCAGTATTTT. Its protein product is CASSVAPSGGSTDTQYF.

The chain is built from TRBV7-3 and TRBJ2-3, with 7 bases that match TRBD2. The ends lost 3 bases at V and 1 base at J; junction bases unmatched: 4. The CDR3 spans 15 residues. Germline V gene sequence: CDR1 SGHTA, CDR2 FQGTGA. The CDR3, as DNA: TGTGCCAGCAGCTTCGCGGGAGTCCGCACAGATACGCAGTATTTT. It translates to CASSFAGVRTDTQYF.

This rearrangement joins TRBV5-1 to TRBJ2-5, with 8 bases identical to TRBD1. Trimming cost V 4 bases and J 2 bases; bases outside gene matches: 7. The CDR3 spans 15 residues. Germline loops: CDR1 SGHRS, CDR2 YFSETQ. The DNA of the CDR3 is TGCGCCAGCAGCATCAGGGGGCAAGAACAAGAGACCCAGTACTTC. Amino acid sequence: CASSIRGQEQETQYF. Combining the CDR3 with reference TRBV5-1 and TRBJ2-5 gives the whole variable domain KAGVTQTPRYLIKTRGQQVTLSCSPISGHRSVSWYQQTPGQGLQFLFEYFSETQRNKGNFPGRFSGRQFSNSRSEMNVSTLELGDSALYLCASSIRGQEQETQYFGPGTRLLVL.

The chain is built from TRBV14 and TRBJ1-5; possibly TRBD1 for D (6 bases). Per germline, CDR1 SGHDN and CDR2 FVKESK. V dropped 5 bases and J dropped 4 bases, with 9 bases sitting between them. The length of the CDR3 is 13 residues. CDR3 DNA: TGTGCCAGCAGCACAGGGCGTAATCAGCCCCAGCATTTT. It encodes CASSTGRNQPQHF.

The chain carries TRBV9 and TRBJ2-2, with TRBD2 matching over 8 bases. Germline CDR1 SGDLS, CDR2 YYNGEE. After removal of 3 bases from V and 0 bases from J, the junction contained 7 bases not matched to a gene. The CDR3 is 17 amino acids. The DNA of the CDR3 is TGTGCCAGCAGCGCACCCTCGGGAGGGTCGAACACCGGGGAGCTGTTTTTT. Protein: CASSAPSGGSNTGELFF.

The chain is built from TRBV11-3 and TRBJ2-7, with 7 bases identical to TRBD2. This CDR3 has 16 amino acids. Unmatched junction bases numbered 7, after V lost 0 bases and J lost 2 bases. Germline CDR1 SGHNT, CDR2 YENEEA. Here the CDR3 DNA reads TGTGCCAGCAGCTTAGATCGGGACTACGTAACCTACGAGCAGTACTTC. Encoded protein: CASSLDRDYVTYEQYF.

This clone turned up a few times. V is TRBV6-6 and J is TRBJ1-3, with TRBD1 as a possible D gene (5 bases). The germline V gene encodes CDR1 MNHNY and CDR2 SVGAGI (reference sequence). Between the trimmed V and J ends, which lost 2 bases and 10 bases, there was a span of 12 bases. This CDR3 contains 13 residues. This CDR3 reads CASSYEQARTIYF. CDR3 nucleotide sequence: TGTGCCAGCAGTTACGAACAGGCTCGTACCATATATTTT.

The genes are TRBV29-1 and TRBJ1-2; 10 nucleotides agree with TRBD1. Germline V gives CDR1 SQVTM, CDR2 ANQGSEA. The CDR3 has 14 amino acids. J lost 7 bases, V lost 7 bases, and 12 bases had no gene match. The CDR3 DNA sequence: TGCAGCGCCAAAGAGACAGGGGGCCGTGTTGGCTACACCTTC. It specifies CSAKETGGRVGYTF.

This clone is a singleton in its sample. This chain joins TRBV29-1 and TRBJ2-2; 9 nucleotides line up with TRBD1. Germline V gene data show CDR1 as SQVTM and CDR2 as ANQGSEA. V gave up 7 bases and J gave up 5 bases; unmatched junction bases: 11. This CDR3 has 15 amino acids. CDR3 amino acids: CSAKRQGVGTGELFF. The CDR3 DNA follows: TGCAGCGCAAAGCGACAGGGGGTGGGGACCGGGGAGCTGTTTTTT.

The chain employs TRBV18 and TRBJ1-1, with D unclear. The germline V and J ends were trimmed by 3 bases and 0 bases, with 11 bases remaining between them. There are 15 residues in the CDR3. Germline CDR1 KGHSH, CDR2 LQKENI. The CDR3 is CASSPVRNLNTEAFF. The CDR3 DNA is TGTGCCAGCTCACCGGTGAGGAACCTGAACACTGAAGCTTTCTTT.

The rearrangement links TRBV7-3 to TRBJ2-6, with D perhaps TRBD1 (5 bases). Trimming removed 5 bases from V and 1 base from J, with 9 bases in between. Germline V gene sequence: CDR1 SGHTA, CDR2 FQGTGA. This CDR3 is 15 amino acids long. The CDR3 nucleotides read TGTGCCAGCAGCCTAGACAGATCTGGGGCCAACGTCCTGACTTTC. This codes for CASSLDRSGANVLTF. The full variable domain, completed using reference TRBV7-3 and TRBJ2-6, is GAGVSQTPSNKVTEKGKYVELRCDPISGHTALYWYRQSLGQGPEFLIYFQGTGAADDSGLPNDRFFAVRPEGSVSTLKIQRTERGDSAVYLCASSLDRSGANVLTFGAGSRLTVL.

The genes are TRBV27 and TRBJ1-2, with 8 bases matching TRBD1. The V gene's germline CDR1 is MNHEY and CDR2 SMNVEV (reference sequence). The CDR3 sequence is 13 residues long. V was pared by 5 bases and J by 7 bases, with 6 bases of the junction left unmatched. CDR3 nucleotide sequence: TGTGCCAGCAGTGACACAGGGGGACTTGGCTACACCTTC. Translated, it gives CASSDTGGLGYTF.

This clone appeared once. The chain joins TRBV27 to TRBJ1-2; 8 bases align to TRBD1. This CDR3 has 13 residues. The germline V gene has CDR1 MNHEY and CDR2 SMNVEV (reference sequence). V shed 6 bases, J shed 8 bases, and the junction held 8 bases outside the gene matches. The CDR3 region is CASRRTGFGGYTF. The CDR3 bases are TGTGCCAGCAGGAGGACAGGGTTCGGGGGCTACACCTTC.

DNA of the CDR3: TGCAGCGTTGGGGGACAGGGGATCATGAACACTGAAGCTTTCTTT. As protein: CSVGGQGIMNTEAFF. V and J are TRBV29-1 and TRBJ1-1; 10 nucleotides match TRBD1. The CDR3 has 15 amino acids. CDR1 is SQVTM, CDR2 ANQGSEA, per germline. V was pared by 4 bases and J by 0 bases, with 5 bases of the junction left unmatched.

J is TRBJ2-7 and V is TRBV7-2; D not resolved. The germline CDR1 and CDR2 sequences are SGHTA and FQGNSA. V lost 2 bases and J lost 3, with 20 bases in between. The CDR3 loop spans 17 amino acids. CDR3 nucleotides: TGTGCCAGCAGCTTATACGGAACGGCGGCAGATGGCTACGAGCAGTACTTC. Residues: CASSLYGTAADGYEQYF.

The chain is built from TRBV21-1 and TRBJ2-1; the table assigns TRBD2, which was not confirmed against the DNA. TRBV21-1 is assigned pseudogene status. The CDR3 runs to 17 residues. The DNA for the CDR3 is TGTGCCAGCAGCAAAAGGAAAGTAGCGTCTTTTTACAATGAGCAGTTCTTC. Its protein is CASSKRKVASFYNEQFF.

The V gene is TRBV19, the J gene TRBJ1-5, with TRBD1 identical over 7 bases. The CDR3 contains 15 residues. Germline assignment: CDR1 LNHDA and CDR2 SQIVND (reference sequence). J was trimmed by 3 bases and V by 4 bases; bases with no gene match: 6. The CDR3 DNA reads TGTGCCAGTAGTAAACTGACAGGGAACAATCAGCCCCAGCATTTT. This translates into CASSKLTGNNQPQHF.

The chain couples TRBV19 to TRBJ2-3; TRBD2 matches 7 bases. The CDR3 is made up of 14 amino acids. With V trimmed by 6 bases and J by 2 bases, 5 bases remained unmatched. Germline values: CDR1 LNHDA, CDR2 SQIVND (reference sequence). DNA for the CDR3: TGTGCCAGTAGCCTAGCGGCAAACACAGATACGCAGTATTTT. Protein product: CASSLAANTDTQYF.

The gene calls are TRBV19 and TRBJ2-7, with TRBD1 identical over 7 bases. Germline CDR1 is LNHDA and CDR2 is SQIVND (reference sequence). V dropped 4 bases and J dropped 5; count of bases not matched to a gene: 8. This CDR3 is 14 amino acids long. The CDR3 is CASSSRDRYHEQYF. DNA of the CDR3: TGTGCCAGTAGTAGCCGGGACAGATACCACGAGCAGTACTTC.

The rearrangement links TRBV10-1 to TRBJ2-5; 7 nucleotides align to TRBD1. Looked up from germline, CDR1 is WNHNN and CDR2 is SYGVQD (reference sequence). J was trimmed by 2 bases and V by 2 bases; bases with no gene match: 8. The CDR3 extends over 16 amino acids. The CDR3 DNA follows: TGCGCCAGCAGTGAGCCCGGGACAGTAGGACAAGAGACCCAGTACTTC. Amino acids: CASSEPGTVGQETQYF.

The CDR3 reads CASSLGSGRRIDTQYF. The CDR3 bases are TGCGCCAGCAGCTTGGGTAGCGGGAGACGAATAGATACGCAGTATTTT. The chain joins TRBV5-1 to TRBJ2-3; 9 nucleotides agree with TRBD2. V was pared by 0 bases and J by 5 bases, with 7 bases of the junction left unmatched. The CDR3 loop spans 16 amino acids. Germline loops: CDR1 SGHRS, CDR2 YFSETQ.